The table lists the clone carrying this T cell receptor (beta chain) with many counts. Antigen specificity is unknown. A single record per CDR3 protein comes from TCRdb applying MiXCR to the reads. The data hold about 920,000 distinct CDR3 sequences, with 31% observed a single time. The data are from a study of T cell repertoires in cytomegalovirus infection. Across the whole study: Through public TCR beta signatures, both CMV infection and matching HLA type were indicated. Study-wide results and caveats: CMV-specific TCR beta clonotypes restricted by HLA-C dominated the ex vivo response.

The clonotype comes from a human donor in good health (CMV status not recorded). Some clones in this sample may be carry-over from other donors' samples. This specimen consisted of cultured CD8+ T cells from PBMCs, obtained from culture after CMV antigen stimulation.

CDR3 protein: CASSFEGNQETQYF. The CDR3 region has the DNA TGTGCCAGCAGTTTTGAGGGTAACCAAGAGACCCAGTACTTC. The chain employs TRBV12-3 or TRBV12-4 and TRBJ2-5, with D possibly being TRBD2 (5 bases). CDR3 length equals 14 residues. Trimming took off 3 bases at V and 0 bases at J, with 8 bases between the two ends.